A selection of T cell receptor beta chains follows, all from one sample in a study of cytomegalovirus exposure and HLA in healthy donors. Sequenced by immunoSEQ multiplex PCR; TCRdb stores in-frame clones only, minus some. In the table there are 150,000 to 200,000 clones, under 90% of which are singletons. The specimen was PBMCs. Receptors originate from a man younger than 35 in good health and CMV-seronegative. Both conserved end residues are part of each CDR3. The D gene is left open where the match is weak. Size values are once, few and many counts, or a class for expanded clones, and some rows have none.

DNA	CDR3	size	D	V	J
TGCGCCAGCAGCTTGGGGCAGGGGGCAGACACCATATATTTT	CASSLGQGADTIYF	.	TRBD1	TRBV5-1	TRBJ1-3
TGTGCCAGCAGTTTCACCGGGACTGCGGCCGACAATGAGCAGTTCTTC	CASSFTGTAADNEQFF	.	.	TRBV6-4	TRBJ2-1
TGTGCCAGCAGTCTACAGGGCCGTGCAACTAATGAAAAACTGTTTTTT	CASSLQGRATNEKLFF	few	.	TRBV6-6	TRBJ1-4
TGTGCCAGCAGCGTAGAGGATAGCGGAGGCGGGTACACAGATACGCAGTATTTT	CASSVEDSGGGYTDTQYF	.	.	TRBV9	TRBJ2-3
TGCAGCGTTGCCGAAACTAGCGGGAGGGGAGTTTCCTACAATGAGCAGTTCTTC	CSVAETSGRGVSYNEQFF	.	TRBD2	TRBV29-1	TRBJ2-1
TGTGCCAGCAGCTTTTACCCTACAGGGGGTAAACTGTTTTTT	CASSFYPTGGKLFF	.	TRBD1	TRBV5-6	TRBJ1-4
TGTGCCAGCAGTGAAGCGGGGGCGAGGGACTACGAGCAGTACTTC	CASSEAGARDYEQYF	.	.	TRBV2	TRBJ2-7
TGTGCCATCAGTGACAGGGCTTTAGGGGGCGACTCGGGCGGGGAGCTGTTTTTT	CAISDRALGGDSGGELFF	once	TRBD1	TRBV10-3	TRBJ2-2
.	CSVGPGTGSRGAF	.	.	TRBV29-1	TRBJ1-2
TGTGCCAGCAGCTCTTCTAGGCGGGAGGGACTCAATGAGCAGTTCTTC	CASSSSRREGLNEQFF	.	TRBD2	TRBV5-6	TRBJ2-1
TGTGCCAGCAGCTTATTCAGGGGGGAGGTTCAGCCCCAGCATTTT	CASSLFRGEVQPQHF	.	TRBD1	TRBV7-2	TRBJ1-5
TGTGCCATCAGTGAGGAGGGCACCGGGGAGCTGTTTTTT	CAISEEGTGELFF	.	.	TRBV10-3	TRBJ2-2
TGTGCCAGCAATAACCCGGGACAGGGGGATGAAAAACTGTTTTTT	CASNNPGQGDEKLFF	.	TRBD1	TRBV28	TRBJ1-4
TGCGCCAGCAGCTCCACGTTAGGGTTCCGACTAGAGTACCAAGAGACCCAGTACTTC	CASSSTLGFRLEYQETQYF	.	.	TRBV5-1	TRBJ2-5
TGTGCCAGCTCACCACCGCTAGCGCATACCAGGAGGAATACGCAGTATTTT	CASSPPLAHTRRNTQYF	.	.	TRBV18	TRBJ2-3
TGTGCCAGCACCAAATCAGCCGGAGTCTACGAGCAGTACTTC	CASTKSAGVYEQYF	.	.	TRBV27	TRBJ2-7
TGTGCCAGCAGTTTACTGAGGTTCAGCTCCTACAATGAGCAGTTCTTC	CASSLLRFSSYNEQFF	.	.	TRBV28	TRBJ2-1
TGTGCCGTTAGGGCGGGGGGTTACACTCATTGGGGGCCTGGAAACACCATATATTTT	CAVRAGGYTHWGPGNTIYF	.	.	TRBV28	TRBJ1-3
TGTGCCAGCAGCGCCTACCCTTCAGAGACCCAGTACTTC	CASSAYPSETQYF	.	.	TRBV9	TRBJ2-5